The present entry profiles one TCR beta chain with its context. Sequenced by immunoSEQ multiplex PCR; TCRdb stores in-frame clones only, minus some. This sample has roughly 660,000 clones, with 88% found just once. The data belong to a study of shared T cell receptors in the human thymus. The data also belong to a second study, concerning human thymus T cells. That investigation notes: V and J gene usage appeared biased in thymic and blood repertoires.

The specimen was thymocytes. The source of this sequence is a boy in the first two years of life with a congenital heart defect.

CDR3 DNA sequence: TGCGCCAGCAGCCAAGATCGGGTCCGGAGGGGCACAGATACGCAGTATTTT. It specifies CASSQDRVRRGTDTQYF. The chain uses TRBV4-1 and TRBJ2-3; weak D call: TRBD2 (6 bases). CDR3 length equals 17 residues. Trimming cost V 0 bases and J 1 base, with 14 bases left between them. CDR1 and CDR2 from the germline V gene are MGHRA and YSYEKL.